This T cell receptor (beta chain) was sequenced for a study of T-cell memory formation after mild COVID-19. Each CDR3 protein is one row after TCRdb ran MiXCR on the 5' RACE reads. The table includes some 310,000 distinct CDR3 sequences, more than 20% detected once. The junction had 5 bases not matched to a gene; V was cut back by 3 bases and J by 0 bases. The CDR3 has 16 amino acids. This clonotype was found a few times. The chain uses TRBV12-3 or TRBV12-4 and TRBJ1-5; 7 nucleotides align to TRBD1. The sequencing input was PBMCs or a T cell subset sorted from them (not recorded which). The receptor was isolated from a man between 18 and 29 years old who had mild COVID-19 (a few samples of this study predate the infection). Cell type and time point are not known. CDR3 residues: CASSLGGGISNQPQHF. The CDR3 DNA sequence: TGTGCCAGCAGTTTGGGAGGGGGCATTAGCAATCAGCCCCAGCATTTT.